Presented here are 10 T cell receptor beta chains from one specimen sequenced in a study of blood T cell repertoires in COVID-19. Sequencing was performed with immunoSEQ multiplex PCR; in TCRdb, only in-frame clones are kept and a portion is missing. The sample consists of fewer than 500,000 clones, 70% to 90% of them appearing once. Sequencing was done on a sample of peripheral blood. The receptors here all came from a young woman with active or convalescent COVID-19.

V usage is TRBV5-4 and J usage is TRBJ1-5; the D gene is possibly TRBD1 (5 bases). Trimming left V 0 bases short and J 4 bases short, with 11 bases between. The CDR3 is 15 residues long. The germline V gene has CDR1 SGHNT and CDR2 YYREEE (reference sequence). The CDR3 sequence is CASSLDAGQNQPQHF. CDR3 in DNA: TGTGCCAGCAGCTTGGACGCAGGGCAAAATCAGCCCCAGCATTTT.

A single count supports this clone. V and J are TRBV18 and TRBJ2-1; 7 bases are shared with TRBD2. Germline V gene lookup returns CDR1 KGHSH and CDR2 LQKENI. V lost 3 bases and J lost 2; bases outside the gene matches: 7. The CDR3 runs 16 residues. The CDR3 sequence is CASSPVAGLPYNEQFF. DNA for the CDR3: TGTGCCAGCTCACCGGTAGCGGGCCTTCCCTACAATGAGCAGTTCTTC.

The sample holds one count of this clone. The chain is built from TRBV6-5 and TRBJ1-1; 8 nucleotides line up with TRBD1. Losses at the gene ends were 6 bases for V and 11 bases for J; bases not matched to a gene: 14. The CDR3 is made up of 14 amino acids. The germline V gene encodes CDR1 MNHEY and CDR2 SVGAGI. The CDR3 sequence: CASSYGQGLRGAFF. As DNA, the CDR3 is TGTGCCAGCAGCTACGGACAGGGATTGCGGGGGGCTTTCTTT.

V gene TRBV3-1 (or the pseudogene TRBV3-2) combines with J gene TRBJ1-4; D is perhaps TRBD1 (5 bases). This CDR3 is 14 amino acids long. In germline, CDR1 is LGHDT, CDR2 YNNKEL (reference sequence). Trimming stripped 4 bases from V and 8 bases from J, with 14 bases between. CDR3 coding DNA: TGTGCCAGCAGCCCACTTCAGGGTGGCGAAAAACTGTTTTTT. It encodes CASSPLQGGEKLFF.

The chain employs TRBV5-4 and TRBJ1-2, with D perhaps matching TRBD1 (6 bases). Germline V gives CDR1 SGHNT, CDR2 YYREEE (reference sequence). V lost 5 bases to trimming and J lost 3 bases, with 17 bases between them. This CDR3 spans 15 amino acids. CDR3 DNA: TGTGCCAGCAGTGGCGGGTGGGGGCCTGACTATGGCTACACCTTC. It is translated as CASSGGWGPDYGYTF. The full variable domain, in which reference TRBV5-4 and TRBJ1-2 provide the parts outside the CDR3, is ETGVTQSPTHLIKTRGQQVTLRCSSQSGHNTVSWYQQALGQGPQFIFQYYREEENGRGNFPPRFSGLQFPNYSSELNVNALELDDSALYLCASSGGWGPDYGYTFGSGTRLTVV.

The V and J genes are TRBV4-2 and TRBJ2-1; D call uncertain. This CDR3 is built from 14 residues. The germline V and J ends were trimmed by 1 base and 1 base, with 5 bases remaining between them. In germline, CDR1 is LGHNA, CDR2 YNFKEQ. In nucleotides, the CDR3 is TGTGCCAGCAGCCAAGCTCAGTCCTACAATGAGCAGTTCTTC. Protein: CASSQAQSYNEQFF.

The chain is built from TRBV10-3 and TRBJ2-7; D is ambiguous. Trimming pared 4 bases from V and 3 bases from J, leaving 10 bases between. CDR1 is ENHRY and CDR2 is SYGVKD in the germline V gene. The CDR3 spans 13 residues. Here the CDR3 DNA reads TGTGCCATCAGTGCCGGGTCTAACTACGAGCAGTACTTC. Its translation is CAISAGSNYEQYF.

The V gene is TRBV5-1, the J gene TRBJ2-1, with 15 bases lining up with TRBD2. Unmatched junction bases numbered 8, after V lost 0 bases and J lost 7 bases. The CDR3 loop spans 18 amino acids. The germline V gene has CDR1 SGHRS and CDR2 YFSETQ. The CDR3 region is CASSLAGLAGGHGNEQFF. CDR3 in DNA: TGCGCCAGCAGCTTGGCGGGACTAGCGGGAGGCCATGGGAATGAGCAGTTCTTC.

The rearrangement links TRBV9 to TRBJ2-5; 9 nucleotides align to TRBD1. J was trimmed by 5 bases and V by 1 base; bases with no gene match: 6. The CDR3 sequence is 15 residues long. The germline CDR1 and CDR2 sequences are SGDLS and YYNGEE. The DNA of the CDR3 is TGTGCCAGCAGCGTACAGACAGGGGGGAGGGAGACCCAGTACTTC. Translation: CASSVQTGGRETQYF.

The V gene is TRBV20-1, the J gene TRBJ1-1; possible D gene TRBD1, 6 bases. Germline V gives CDR1 DFQATT, CDR2 SNEGSKA (reference sequence). The CDR3 has 13 residues. V dropped 5 bases and J dropped 4 bases, with 14 bases sitting between them. CDR3 loop: CSARGQRATEAFF. DNA of the CDR3: TGCAGTGCTCGTGGACAGCGAGCCACTGAAGCTTTCTTT.